This T cell receptor beta chain was captured by sequencing in a study of shared clonotypes between healthy human individuals. The table came from immunoSEQ multiplex PCR; TCRdb's copy has only in-frame clones and leaves some out. The profile covers 2 million to 2.5 million clones, with about 94% appearing a single time and less than 0.15% taken by the ten largest. Study results and caveats: The study drew on few donors, limiting represented genetic and exposure-history diversity.

A CD45RA-negative memory subset and a CD45RA+ naive subset were separated from the CD4+ cells. This CDR3 spans 12 amino acids. Germline CDR1 is LNHDA and CDR2 is SQIVND (reference sequence). V was cut by 7 bases and J by 9 bases, with 16 bases left in between. A word on this clone: The target antigen is unknown.

The sequence was collected from a young man in good health. The J gene is TRBJ2-7, the V gene TRBV19, with a possible D match to TRBD2 (5 bases). The sample was naive CD4+ T cells sorted from blood. Subset defined: CD45RA+ positively selected. CDR3 nucleotide sequence: TGTGCCAGTACCCCGGGGAAGGGTATGCAGTACTTC. Translation gives CASTPGKGMQYF.